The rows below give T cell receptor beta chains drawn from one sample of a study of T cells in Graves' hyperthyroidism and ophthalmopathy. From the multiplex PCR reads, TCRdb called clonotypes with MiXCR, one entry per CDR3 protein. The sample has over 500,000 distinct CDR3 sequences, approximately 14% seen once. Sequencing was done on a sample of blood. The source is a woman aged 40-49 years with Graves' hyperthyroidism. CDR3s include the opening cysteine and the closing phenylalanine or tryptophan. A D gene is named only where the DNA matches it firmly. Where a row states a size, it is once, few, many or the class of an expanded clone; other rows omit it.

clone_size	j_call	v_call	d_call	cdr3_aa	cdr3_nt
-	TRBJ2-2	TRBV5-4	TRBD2	CASSLESSGTGELFF	TGTGCCAGCAGCTTGGAGTCTAGCGGCACCGGGGAGCTGTTTTTT
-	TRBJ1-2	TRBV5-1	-	CASSPSNQGYGYTF	TGCGCCAGCAGCCCGTCAAATCAGGGCTATGGCTACACCTTC
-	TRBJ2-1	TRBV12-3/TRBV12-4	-	CASSQGWGTEFF	TGTGCCAGCAGTCAGGGTTGGGGAACCGAGTTCTTC
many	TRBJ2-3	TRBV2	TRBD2	CASSELAGEGADTQYF	TGTGCCAGCAGTGAATTGGCGGGAGAAGGGGCAGATACGCAGTATTTT
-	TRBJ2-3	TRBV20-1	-	CSARDNLGLDTQYF	TGCAGTGCTAGAGATAACCTAGGTTTAGATACGCAGTATTTT
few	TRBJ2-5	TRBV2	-	CASSELNRETQYF	TGTGCCAGCAGTGAATTAAACAGAGAGACCCAGTACTTC
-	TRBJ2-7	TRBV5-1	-	CASTSRQSSYEQYF	TGCGCCAGCACCTCTAGACAGTCCTCCTACGAGCAGTACTTC
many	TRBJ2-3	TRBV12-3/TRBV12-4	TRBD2	CASRVSGIYTQYF	TGTGCCTCCCGGGTTAGCGGGATCTATACGCAGTATTTT
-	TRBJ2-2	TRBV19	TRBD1	CASSPGQTFGELFF	TGTGCCAGTAGTCCGGGACAGACCTTCGGGGAGCTGTTTTTT
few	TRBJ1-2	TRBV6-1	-	CASGGQSKLDGYTF	TGTGCCAGCGGAGGACAGTCAAAACTCGATGGCTACACCTTC
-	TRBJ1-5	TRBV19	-	CASEGGNQPQHF	TGTGCCAGTGAGGGAGGCAATCAGCCCCAGCATTTT
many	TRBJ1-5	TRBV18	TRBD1	CASSLTGSGNQPQHF	TGTGCCAGCTCACTGACAGGGTCTGGCAATCAGCCCCAGCATTTT
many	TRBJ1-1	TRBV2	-	CASSLTDEAFF	TGTGCCAGCAGTTTAACAGATGAAGCTTTCTTT
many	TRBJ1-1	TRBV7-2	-	CASTLQRGNTEAFF	TGTGCCAGCACGCTACAGCGTGGGAACACTGAAGCTTTCTTT
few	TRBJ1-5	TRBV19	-	CASSMVQGVQPQHF	TGTGCCAGTAGTATGGTACAGGGAGTTCAGCCCCAGCATTTT
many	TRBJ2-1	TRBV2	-	CASKSTGVNEQFF	TGTGCCAGCAAGAGCACAGGCGTAAATGAGCAGTTCTTC
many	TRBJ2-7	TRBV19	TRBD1	CASSMGYRGNEQYF	TGTGCCAGTAGTATGGGGTACAGGGGAAACGAGCAGTACTTC
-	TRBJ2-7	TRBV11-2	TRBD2	CASSPSLLAGASENEQYF	TGTGCCAGCAGCCCCTCCCTACTAGCGGGAGCCTCAGAGAACGAGCAGTACTTC
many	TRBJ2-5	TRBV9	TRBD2	CASSAHRLAGGQETQYF	TGTGCCAGCAGCGCCCACCGACTAGCGGGAGGGCAAGAGACCCAGTACTTC
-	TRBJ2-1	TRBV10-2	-	CASSRGPTGNEQFF	TGCGCCAGCAGTAGGGGACCAACGGGCAATGAGCAGTTCTTC
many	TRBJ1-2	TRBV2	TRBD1	CASRKTGFGGYTF	TGTGCCAGCAGGAAGACAGGGTTCGGCGGCTACACCTTC
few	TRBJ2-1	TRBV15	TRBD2	CATSGPGLAGDNEQFF	TGTGCCACCAGCGGCCCAGGACTAGCGGGGGACAATGAGCAGTTCTTC
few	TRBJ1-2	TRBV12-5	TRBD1	CASATDRPGYGYTF	TGTGCTAGTGCCACGGACAGGCCGGGCTATGGCTACACCTTC
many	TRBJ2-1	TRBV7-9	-	CASSLGPQPYNEQFF	TGTGCCAGCAGCCTCGGGCCTCAACCGTACAATGAGCAGTTCTTC
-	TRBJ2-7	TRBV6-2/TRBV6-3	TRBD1	CASKKGTGGVYEQYF	TGTGCCAGCAAAAAAGGGACAGGGGGTGTCTACGAGCAGTACTTC
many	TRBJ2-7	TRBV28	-	CASRYSGITSYEQYF	TGTGCCAGCAGATATAGCGGAATCACCTCCTACGAGCAGTACTTC
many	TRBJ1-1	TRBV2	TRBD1	CASSGDRSMNTEAFF	TGTGCCAGCAGTGGGGACAGGTCTATGAACACTGAAGCTTTCTTT
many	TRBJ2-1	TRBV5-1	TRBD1	CASSDRTGEGNEQFF	TGCGCCAGCTCCGATCGGACAGGGGAGGGCAATGAGCAGTTCTTC
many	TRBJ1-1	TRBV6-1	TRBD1	CASSQDRLYTEAFF	TGTGCCAGCAGTCAGGACAGGCTTTACACTGAAGCTTTCTTT
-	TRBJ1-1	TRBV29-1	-	CSVEGFGGRNTEAFF	TGCAGCGTTGAAGGTTTTGGGGGGCGGAACACTGAAGCTTTCTTT
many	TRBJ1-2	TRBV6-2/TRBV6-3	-	CASYGQARFGEYGYTF	TGTGCCAGCTACGGGCAGGCCCGATTTGGAGAATATGGCTACACCTTC
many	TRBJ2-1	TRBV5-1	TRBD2	CASSLRLAGDHEQFF	TGCGCCAGCAGCTTGCGACTAGCGGGAGACCATGAGCAGTTCTTC
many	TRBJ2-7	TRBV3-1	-	CASSQGLRGEQYF	TGTGCCAGCAGCCAAGGACTAAGGGGCGAGCAGTACTTC
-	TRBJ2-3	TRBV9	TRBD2	CASSVARLAGGPDTQYF	TGTGCCAGCAGCGTAGCTCGACTAGCGGGAGGACCAGATACGCAGTATTTT
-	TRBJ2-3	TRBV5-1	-	CASSLNENIDTQYF	TGCGCCAGCAGCTTGAACGAGAACATAGATACGCAGTATTTT
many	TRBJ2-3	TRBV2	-	CASRIGGSTDTQYF	TGTGCCAGCAGGATCGGCGGGAGCACAGATACGCAGTATTTT
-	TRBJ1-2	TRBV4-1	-	CASSPGYYYGYTF	TGCGCCAGCAGCCCAGGATACTACTATGGCTACACCTTC
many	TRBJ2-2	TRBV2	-	CASGRDSNTGELFF	TGTGCCAGCGGTAGGGACTCCAACACCGGGGAGCTGTTTTTT
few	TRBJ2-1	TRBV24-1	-	CATSGPLVGVRPNEQFF	TGTGCCACCAGTGGCCCGCTAGTGGGGGTACGGCCAAATGAGCAGTTCTTC
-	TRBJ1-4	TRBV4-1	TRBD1	CASSQDDRALPTNEKLFF	TGCGCCAGCAGCCAAGATGACAGGGCATTGCCAACTAATGAAAAACTGTTTTTT
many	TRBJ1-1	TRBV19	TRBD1	CASSIGTGQGGRTEAFF	TGTGCCAGTAGTATAGGTACCGGACAGGGTGGGCGGACTGAAGCTTTCTTT
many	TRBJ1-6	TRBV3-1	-	CASSQDSGGYNSPLHF	TGTGCCAGCAGCCAAGATTCGGGCGGCTATAATTCACCCCTCCACTTT
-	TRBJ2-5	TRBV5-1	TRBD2	CASSLETSGSLETQYF	TGCGCCAGCAGCTTGGAGACTAGCGGGAGTCTAGAGACCCAGTACTTC
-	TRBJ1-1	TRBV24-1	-	CATSDFGDRGAFF	TGTGCCACCAGTGATTTTGGGGATAGGGGAGCTTTCTTT
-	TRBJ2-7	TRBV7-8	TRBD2	CASSLQILLAGGPNEQYF	TGTGCCAGCAGCTTACAAATTCTACTAGCGGGAGGGCCGAACGAGCAGTACTTC
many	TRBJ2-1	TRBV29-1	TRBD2	CSVVSGNNEQFF	TGCAGCGTGGTTAGCGGGAACAATGAGCAGTTCTTC
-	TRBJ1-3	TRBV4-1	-	CASSQTNREGNTIYF	TGCGCCAGCAGCCAAACCAACAGGGAGGGAAACACCATATATTTT
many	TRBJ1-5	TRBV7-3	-	CASSLSGTSDQPQHF	TGTGCCAGCAGCCTATCCGGGACATCCGATCAGCCCCAGCATTTT
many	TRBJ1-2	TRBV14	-	CASSQDAVGDYGYTF	TGTGCCAGCAGCCAAGATGCCGTGGGGGACTATGGCTACACCTTC
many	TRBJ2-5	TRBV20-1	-	CRPVGSIGQETQYF	TGCCGACCAGTCGGGTCGATTGGGCAAGAGACCCAGTACTTC
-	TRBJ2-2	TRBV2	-	CAIVDSTYERDTGELFF	TGTGCCATCGTGGACAGCACCTATGAGAGGGACACCGGGGAGCTGTTTTTT
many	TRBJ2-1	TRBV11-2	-	CASSTGLDYNEQFF	TGTGCCAGCAGCACGGGACTCGACTACAATGAGCAGTTCTTC
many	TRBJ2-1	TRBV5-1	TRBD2	CASSTSLAGGTTYNEQFF	TGCGCCAGCAGCACGAGCTTAGCGGGAGGTACCACCTACAATGAGCAGTTCTTC
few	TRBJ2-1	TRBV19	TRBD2	CASSVQGSGLAGLVEQFF	TGTGCCAGTAGTGTACAGGGGAGCGGACTAGCGGGACTTGTTGAGCAGTTCTTC